Shown below are 17 T cell receptor beta chains from a single sample sequenced in a study of cytomegalovirus exposure and HLA in healthy donors. The PCR was carried out with 60 Vbeta primers and 13 Jbeta primers. TCRdb's copy holds only in-frame clones and misses some; the assay was immunoSEQ multiplex PCR. The sample yields 150,000 to 200,000 clones, over 60% seen once. Sequencing was done on a sample of PBMCs. The receptors stem from a man in his forties or fifties in good health and CMV-seronegative.

V usage is TRBV5-4 and J usage is TRBJ2-2; 11 bases line up with TRBD2. The CDR3 spans 17 residues. Germline values: CDR1 SGHNT, CDR2 YYREEE (reference sequence). The V and J ends lost 5 bases and 1 base, in that order; junction bases with no gene match: 7. The CDR3 reads CASRSGTSGLNTGELFF. CDR3 DNA sequence: TGTGCCAGCAGGTCCGGGACTAGCGGCTTGAACACCGGGGAGCTGTTTTTT.

This clone was recorded a few times. The rearrangement joins TRBV7-9 to TRBJ2-7; tentatively, D is TRBD1 (6 bases). Germline V lookup: CDR1 SEHNR, CDR2 FQNEAQ (reference sequence). The V gene lost 4 bases and the J gene lost 1 base, with 11 bases spanning the gap. CDR3 length: 14 amino acids. CDR3 sequence: CASSSQGTSYEQYF. CDR3 bases: TGTGCCAGCAGCTCGCAGGGGACGTCCTACGAGCAGTACTTC. The complete variable domain, with remaining parts taken from reference TRBV7-9 and TRBJ2-7, reads DTGVSQNPRHKITKRGQNVTFRCDPISEHNRLYWYRQTLGQGPEFLTYFQNEAQLEKSRLLSDRFSAERPKGSFSTLEIQRTEQGDSAMYLCASSSQGTSYEQYFGPGTRLTVT.

The count of this clone is one. V is TRBV5-1 and J is TRBJ1-6; possible D gene TRBD1, 6 bases. Trimming cost V 4 bases and J 4 bases, with 18 bases left between them. Germline-derived CDR1 and CDR2 are SGHRS and YFSETQ. This CDR3 region has 17 residues. DNA of the CDR3: TGCGCCAGCAGCCCTCGGGGGGGGCGCGAGTATAATTCACCCCTCCACTTT. This translates into CASSPRGGREYNSPLHF.

This clone was seen a few times. The rearrangement joins TRBV4-3 to TRBJ1-3; the D gene is possibly TRBD1 (5 bases). The germline gives CDR1 LGHNA, CDR2 YSLEER. Deletions cut 4 bases from V and 4 bases from J, with 17 bases between. This CDR3 spans 16 amino acids. The CDR3 bases are TGCGCCAGCAGCCGAGACGTCTCAGGGCTAGGAAACACCATATATTTT. Translated, it gives CASSRDVSGLGNTIYF.

The chain uses TRBV7-9 and TRBJ1-1; TRBD1 matches at 8 bases. The germline gives CDR1 SEHNR, CDR2 FQNEAQ (reference sequence). This CDR3 region has 16 residues. Trimming cost V 5 bases and J 4 bases; bases outside gene matches: 12. The CDR3 DNA reads TGTGCCAGCAGCCAGACAGGGGCCACTAGGGTCACTGAAGCTTTCTTT. This gives the protein CASSQTGATRVTEAFF. Supplemented by reference TRBV7-9 and TRBJ1-1, the full variable domain reads DTGVSQNPRHKITKRGQNVTFRCDPISEHNRLYWYRQTLGQGPEFLTYFQNEAQLEKSRLLSDRFSAERPKGSFSTLEIQRTEQGDSAMYLCASSQTGATRVTEAFFGQGTRLTVV.

The V gene is TRBV2, the J gene TRBJ2-7, with a tentative D call TRBD1 (6 bases). The CDR3 contains 13 residues. The germline gives CDR1 SNHLY, CDR2 FYNNEI. Trimming took 5 bases from V and 4 from J, leaving 12 bases between them. CDR3 DNA sequence: TGTGCCAGCAGTCTGGACAGATATTACGAGCAGTACTTC. Amino acids: CASSLDRYYEQYF.

A single count supports this clone. This chain uses TRBV30 with TRBJ2-2, with no clear D. CDR3 length: 13 amino acids. V dropped 7 bases and J dropped 0 bases, with 9 bases sitting between them. The germline CDR1 and CDR2 sequences are GTSNPN and SVGIG (reference sequence). In nucleotides, the CDR3 is TGTGCCTCCCCGGTCCCGAACACCGGGGAGCTGTTTTTT. It translates to CASPVPNTGELFF.

The CDR3 reads CASSLLAGGPTDTQYF. The CDR3 nucleotides read TGTGCCAGCAGCCTGCTTGCGGGGGGTCCCACAGATACGCAGTATTTT. The rearrangement links TRBV7-2 to TRBJ2-3; 8 positions agree with TRBD2. The CDR3 has 16 residues. Germline V CDR1 and CDR2: SGHTA, FQGNSA. Germline trimming cut 5 bases from V and 2 bases from J; bases unmatched to any gene: 9.

This clone has only one observation. The V gene is TRBV4-1, the J gene TRBJ2-7; 12 nucleotides align to TRBD2. The J segment lost 2 bases and the V segment lost 2 bases, leaving 1 base of the junction unmatched. There are 15 residues in the CDR3. Germline V gene data show CDR1 as MGHRA and CDR2 as YSYEKL. CDR3 sequence: CASSQSSGGAYEQYF. CDR3 DNA sequence: TGCGCCAGCAGCCAATCTAGCGGGGGGGCCTACGAGCAGTACTTC.

This clone was counted only a few times. The V and J genes are TRBV6-5 and TRBJ1-1; 7 bases are shared with TRBD1. V was pared by 5 bases and J by 5 bases, with 8 bases of the junction left unmatched. Germline lookup yields CDR1 MNHEY and CDR2 SVGAGI. This CDR3 is 14 amino acids long. The CDR3 nucleotides read TGTGCCAGCAGTGCCCCCAGGGGGTCGACTGAAGCTTTCTTT. It is translated as CASSAPRGSTEAFF.

The chain recombines TRBV9 with TRBJ1-3; D unresolved. CDR3 size: 16 residues. From germline, CDR1 is SGDLS and CDR2 YYNGEE. V was shortened by 0 bases and J by 0 bases, with 10 bases between the two germline ends. The CDR3 sequence: CASSVVAAVSGNTIYF. CDR3 in DNA: TGTGCCAGCAGCGTAGTGGCTGCGGTCTCTGGAAACACCATATATTTT. Combining the CDR3 with reference TRBV9 and TRBJ1-3 gives the whole variable domain DSGVTQTPKHLITATGQRVTLRCSPRSGDLSVYWYQQSLDQGLQFLIQYYNGEERAKGNILERFSAQQFPDLHSELNLSSLELGDSALYFCASSVVAAVSGNTIYFGEGSWLTVV.

On this clone: This sample includes further DNA sequences coding for the same CDR3. The gene calls are TRBV19 and TRBJ1-1; D call uncertain. The V end was cut by 3 bases, the J end by 1 base, with 6 bases between. This CDR3 spans 13 amino acids. The germline V gene encodes CDR1 LNHDA and CDR2 SQIVND (reference sequence). CDR3: CASSMRGNTEAFF. The DNA for the CDR3 is TGTGCCAGTAGTATGAGAGGGAACACTGAAGCTTTCTTT.

The chain joins TRBV10-1 to TRBJ2-7; D is uncertain. Germline CDR1 is WNHNN and CDR2 is SYGVQD (reference sequence). CDR3 length: 14 residues. V was pared by 6 bases and J by 5 bases, with 17 bases between. Here the CDR3 reads CASSLSGQTDEQYF. In DNA form, the CDR3 reads TGCGCCAGCAGCCTAAGTGGGCAGACGGACGAGCAGTACTTC.

The CDR3 DNA is TGCGCCAGCCAACTACAGGGAAATTCACCCCTCCACTTT. It codes for CASQLQGNSPLHF. The J gene is TRBJ1-6, the V gene TRBV10-1, with D possibly TRBD1 on 6 matching bases. Between the trimmed V and J ends, which lost 8 bases and 7 bases, there was a span of 12 bases. Germline V lookup: CDR1 WNHNN, CDR2 SYGVQD (reference sequence). The CDR3 is made up of 13 amino acids.

This clone was found a few times. The chain is built from TRBV4-3 and TRBJ1-4; maybe TRBD1 (5 bases). Germline V gene sequence: CDR1 LGHNA, CDR2 YSLEER. The CDR3 is 14 residues long. The V and J ends lost 4 bases and 2 bases respectively, with 8 bases between them. CDR3 nucleotide sequence: TGCGCCAGCAGCCCCGGGGGGACTAATGAAAAACTGTTTTTT. Protein product: CASSPGGTNEKLFF.

This chain links TRBV9 with TRBJ2-5, with 9 bases matching TRBD2. Trimming at V came to 0 bases and at J to 5 bases, leaving 5 bases not matched to a gene. The CDR3 has 15 residues. CDR1 and CDR2 (germline): SGDLS, YYNGEE. The CDR3 coding sequence is TGTGCCAGCAGCGTAGGGCGGGGGGGCATGGAGACCCAGTACTTC. Translating gives CASSVGRGGMETQYF.

V and J are TRBV2 and TRBJ2-1; 10 bases line up with TRBD2. The ends lost 2 bases at V and 8 bases at J; junction bases unmatched: 18. The CDR3 spans 19 residues. CDR1 is SNHLY, CDR2 FYNNEI, per germline. The CDR3 DNA reads as TGTGCCAGCAGTGAAAGTCTAGCGGGGGCGAATCTCTGGTTGGATGAGCAGTTCTTC. Encoded protein: CASSESLAGANLWLDEQFF.